The next 8 T cell receptor beta chains were all read from a single sample in a study of blood T cells in healthy people across ages. Together with a sample-barcoded 5' primer, a J-beta primer mix was included in a second PCR lasting about 6 to 11 cycles. TCRdb passed the 5' RACE reads through MiXCR, listing each CDR3 protein once. The data show about 1.6 million distinct CDR3 sequences, around 36% seen once. Sequenced material: blood. The source is a woman aged 25 to 39 in good health.

In its sample, this clonotype was seen many times. The gene calls are TRBV7-2 and TRBJ2-7; D is unclear. Looked up from germline, CDR1 is SGHTA and CDR2 is FQGNSA. Trimming took off 5 bases at V and 7 bases at J, with 9 bases between the two ends. The CDR3 extends over 11 amino acids. The CDR3 coding sequence is TGTGCCAGCAGCCAAACGGAAGAGCAGTACTTC. Encoded protein: CASSQTEEQYF.

V gene TRBV7-3 combines with J gene TRBJ2-3; possible D gene TRBD2, 6 bases. CDR1 is SGHTA, CDR2 FQGTGA, per germline. The V end lost 5 bases, the J end lost 0 bases, and 18 bases lay between the germline ends. The CDR3 contains 17 residues. CDR3 coding DNA: TGTGCCAGCAGCCTCAGGAGTGGGGGAGGAAGCACAGATACGCAGTATTTT. Residues: CASSLRSGGGSTDTQYF.

This clonotype was observed many times. This chain uses TRBV7-3 with TRBJ2-1; D unresolved. Germline V gene lookup returns CDR1 SGHTA and CDR2 FQGTGA. The CDR3 runs 13 residues. Deletions cut 1 base from V and 6 bases from J, with 7 bases between. The CDR3 loop reads CASSLIGGNEQFF. CDR3 in DNA: TGTGCCAGCAGCTTAATTGGTGGCAATGAGCAGTTCTTC.

The chain uses TRBV9 and TRBJ2-2; 7 bases align to TRBD2. Germline CDR1 reads SGDLS; CDR2 reads YYNGEE. This CDR3 is 16 amino acids long. J was trimmed by 1 base and V by 0 bases; bases with no gene match: 3. This chain's CDR3 is CASSVAGGKNTGELFF. The CDR3 bases are TGTGCCAGCAGCGTAGCGGGGGGTAAGAACACCGGGGAGCTGTTTTTT.

To note about this clonotype: A much larger clone differs from this one at a single base, so this may be a read error. The genes are TRBV20-1 and TRBJ2-1; 8 nucleotides agree with TRBD1. The germline CDR1 and CDR2 sequences are DFQATT and SNEGSKA (reference sequence). This CDR3 region has 17 residues. The CDR3 region has the DNA TGCAGTGCTAGAACGCTTGGGGGACAGGTTCCCTACAATGAGCGGTTCTTC. Translating it yields CSARTLGGQVPYNERFF.

This clonotype has just a few counts. CDR3: CASSSTGDPYYGYTF. The CDR3 DNA reads TGTGCCAGCAGCTCAACAGGGGACCCCTACTATGGCTACACCTTC. The chain employs TRBV7-9 and TRBJ1-2; 7 bases are a match to TRBD1. The V and J ends lost 4 bases and 3 bases, in that order; junction bases with no gene match: 8. The CDR3 is 15 amino acids. Germline V gene sequence: CDR1 SEHNR, CDR2 FQNEAQ (reference sequence).

The V and J genes are TRBV7-9 and TRBJ1-2; D gene unclear. The length of the CDR3 is 15 residues. Trimming removed 2 bases at V and 8 bases at J, with 18 bases between. Germline V lookup: CDR1 SEHNR, CDR2 FQNEAQ (reference sequence). CDR3 loop: CASSLSVYSVFGYTF. The CDR3 DNA is TGTGCCAGCAGCTTATCTGTGTATTCGGTTTTCGGCTACACCTTC.

The CDR3 loop is CSARGARIVTEAFF. The CDR3 region has the DNA TGCAGTGCTAGGGGAGCGCGGATCGTCACTGAAGCTTTCTTT. V and J are TRBV20-1 and TRBJ1-1, with no clear D. The V gene's germline CDR1 is DFQATT and CDR2 SNEGSKA (reference sequence). The V and J ends lost 3 bases and 4 bases respectively, with 15 bases between them. The CDR3 sequence is 14 residues long.